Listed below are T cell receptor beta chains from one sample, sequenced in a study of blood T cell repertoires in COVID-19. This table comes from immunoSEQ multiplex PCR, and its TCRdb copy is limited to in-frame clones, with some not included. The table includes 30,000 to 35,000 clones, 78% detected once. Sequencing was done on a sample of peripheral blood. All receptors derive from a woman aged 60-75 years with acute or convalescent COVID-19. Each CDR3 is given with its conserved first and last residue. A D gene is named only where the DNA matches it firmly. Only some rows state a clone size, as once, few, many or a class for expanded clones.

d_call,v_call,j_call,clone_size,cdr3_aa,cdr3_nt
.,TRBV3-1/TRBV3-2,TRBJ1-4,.,CASSPRIGGPIGDEKLFF,TGTGCCAGCAGCCCCAGGATCGGGGGGCCCATCGGGGATGAAAAACTGTTTTTT
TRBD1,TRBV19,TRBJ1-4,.,CASSIRGPNEKLFF,TGTGCCAGTAGTATAAGGGGGCCTAATGAAAAACTGTTTTTT
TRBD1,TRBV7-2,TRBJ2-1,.,CASTEFGDSSYNEQFF,TGTGCCAGCACCGAATTCGGGGACAGTTCCTACAATGAGCAGTTCTTC
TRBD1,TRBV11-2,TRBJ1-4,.,CASSSRTGGMTRPNEKLFF,TGTGCCAGCAGCTCCAGGACAGGAGGTATGACTCGTCCTAATGAAAAACTGTTTTTT
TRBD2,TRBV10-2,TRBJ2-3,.,CASARGGLDTQYF,TGCGCCAGCGCTCGGGGGGGCCTGGATACGCAGTATTTT
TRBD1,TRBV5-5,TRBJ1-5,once,CASSATRTGYNQPQHF,TGTGCCAGCAGCGCTACACGGACAGGTTATAATCAGCCCCAGCATTTT
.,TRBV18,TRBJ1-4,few,CASSRGQTGEKLFF,TGTGCCAGCTCCCGGGGACAAACCGGTGAAAAACTGTTTTTT
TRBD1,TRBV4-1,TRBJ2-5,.,CASSQGQGVRETQYF,TGCGCCAGCAGCCAAGGACAGGGTGTGCGGGAGACCCAGTACTTC
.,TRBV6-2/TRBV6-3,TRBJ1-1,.,CASSYSNGVTRF,TGTGCCAGCAGTTACTCGAACGGGGTCACCCGCTTT
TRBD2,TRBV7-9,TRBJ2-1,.,CASSFTSGGANLGNEQFF,TGTGCCAGCAGCTTTACTAGCGGGGGGGCCAATCTCGGCAATGAGCAGTTCTTC
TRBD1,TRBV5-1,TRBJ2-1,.,CASSGGTGTYNEQFF,TGCGCCAGCAGCGGGGGGACAGGGACCTACAATGAGCAGTTCTTC
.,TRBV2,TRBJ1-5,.,CASSEEGRNQPQHF,TGTGCCAGCAGTGAAGAGGGGCGAAATCAGCCCCAGCATTTT
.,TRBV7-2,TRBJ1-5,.,CASSLARVTGRNQPQHF,TGTGCCAGCAGCTTAGCGCGCGTGACAGGCCGCAATCAGCCCCAGCATTTT
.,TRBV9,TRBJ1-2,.,CASSEREWASNYGYTF,TGTGCCAGCAGCGAGAGGGAGTGGGCATCCAACTATGGCTACACCTTC
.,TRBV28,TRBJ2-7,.,CASSPPEGGATSYEQYF,TGTGCCAGCAGTCCCCCGGAAGGGGGGGCGACCTCCTACGAGCAGTACTTC
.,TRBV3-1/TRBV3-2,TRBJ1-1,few,CASSEYVAMNTEAFF,TGTGCCAGCTCCGAGTATGTAGCCATGAACACTGAAGCTTTCTTT
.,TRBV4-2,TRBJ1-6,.,CASSAYLDSTSPLHF,TGTGCCAGCAGCGCCTATCTCGACAGCACTTCACCCCTCCACTTT
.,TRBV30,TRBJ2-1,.,CAWELAGNEQFF,TGTGCCTGGGAACTAGCAGGGAATGAGCAGTTCTTC
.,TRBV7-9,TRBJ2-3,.,CASRAGSTDTQYF,TGTGCCAGCAGGGCGGGGAGCACAGATACGCAGTATTTT
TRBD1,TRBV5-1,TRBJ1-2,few,CASSRRGQGDYTF,TGCGCCAGCAGCCGCAGGGGACAGGGGGACTACACCTTC
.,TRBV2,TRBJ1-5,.,CASSTGNQPQHF,TGTGCCAGCAGTACGGGCAATCAGCCCCAGCATTTT
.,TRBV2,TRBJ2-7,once,CASSQEELSEQYF,TGTGCCAGCAGTCAGGAAGAATTGAGCGAGCAGTACTTC
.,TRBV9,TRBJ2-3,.,CASSVVGGERDTQYF,TGTGCCAGCAGCGTAGTAGGAGGGGAGCGAGATACGCAGTATTTT
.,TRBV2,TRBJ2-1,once,CASKGDGMDNEQFF,TGTGCCAGCAAGGGGGACGGAATGGACAATGAGCAGTTCTTC
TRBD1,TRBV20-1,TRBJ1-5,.,CSASAGGGQPQHF,TGCAGTGCTAGTGCAGGGGGTGGTCAGCCCCAGCATTTT
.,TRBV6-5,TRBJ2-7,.,CASSGLPRAYEQYF,TGTGCCAGCAGCGGACTCCCTCGGGCCTACGAGCAGTACTTC
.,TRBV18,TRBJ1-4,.,CASAGQTSNEKLFF,TGTGCCAGCGCCGGACAGACCTCTAATGAAAAACTGTTTTTT
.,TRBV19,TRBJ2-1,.,CASSIRDYNEQFF,TGTGCCAGTAGTATACGGGACTACAATGAGCAGTTCTTC
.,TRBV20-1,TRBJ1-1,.,CSAIKLEAFF,TGCAGTGCTATAAAACTTGAAGCTTTCTTT
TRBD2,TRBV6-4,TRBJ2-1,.,CASSDGTSANEQFF,TGTGCCAGCAGTGACGGGACTAGTGCCAATGAGCAGTTCTTC
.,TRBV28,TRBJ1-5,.,CASTKTEDSNQPQHF,TGTGCCAGCACCAAGACAGAGGATAGCAATCAGCCCCAGCATTTT
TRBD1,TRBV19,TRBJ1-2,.,CASSLAPLQGVGSYGYTF,TGTGCCAGTAGTCTAGCGCCCCTCCAGGGGGTTGGAAGCTATGGCTACACCTTC
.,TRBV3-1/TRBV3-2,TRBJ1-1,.,CASSRQIANTEAFF,TGTGCCAGCAGCCGCCAGATAGCAAACACTGAAGCTTTCTTT
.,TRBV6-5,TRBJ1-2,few,CASSRELSNYGYTF,TGTGCCAGCAGCCGGGAGCTTTCTAACTATGGCTACACCTTC
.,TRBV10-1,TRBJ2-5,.,CASSAGARGETQYF,TGCGCCAGCAGTGCAGGTGCCAGAGGGGAGACCCAGTACTTC
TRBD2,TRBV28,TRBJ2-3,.,CASSREASGGKDTQYF,TGTGCCAGCAGCCGAGAAGCTAGCGGGGGCAAAGATACGCAGTATTTT
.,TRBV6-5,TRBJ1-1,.,CASSLRRGTEAFF,TGTGCCAGCAGCCTCAGGAGAGGGACTGAAGCTTTCTTT
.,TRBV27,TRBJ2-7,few,CASSLSYLGGARSYEQYF,TGTGCCAGCAGTTTATCGTATTTGGGCGGGGCCCGTTCCTACGAGCAGTACTTC
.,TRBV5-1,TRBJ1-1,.,CASSLLGDNTEAFF,TGCGCCAGCAGCTTGCTGGGAGATAACACTGAAGCTTTCTTT
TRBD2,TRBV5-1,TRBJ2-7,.,CASSPGTSVTYEQYF,TGCGCCAGCAGCCCCGGGACTAGCGTCACCTACGAGCAGTACTTC
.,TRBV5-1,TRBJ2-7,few,CASSFGGAPFYEQYF,TGCGCCAGCAGCTTTGGAGGGGCCCCTTTCTACGAGCAGTACTTC
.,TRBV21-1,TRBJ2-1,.,CASSISGGPFNEQFF,TGTGCCAGCAGCATTAGCGGGGGGCCGTTCAATGAGCAGTTCTTC
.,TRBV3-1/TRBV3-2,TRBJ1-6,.,CASSQDFLGTALHF,TGTGCCAGCAGCCAAGATTTCTTAGGTACAGCCCTCCACTTT
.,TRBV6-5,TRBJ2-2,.,CASSMMDRRGGELFF,TGTGCCAGCAGTATGATGGACAGGCGGGGCGGGGAGCTGTTTTTT
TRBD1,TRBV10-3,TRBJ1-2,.,CAAKSGTDRPYGYTF,TGTGCCGCGAAGTCCGGGACAGATAGACCCTATGGCTACACCTTC
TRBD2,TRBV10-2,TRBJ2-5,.,CASRASGGDQETQYF,TGCGCCAGCAGGGCTAGCGGGGGGGACCAAGAGACCCAGTACTTC
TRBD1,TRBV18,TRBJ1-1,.,CASSLGQGTEAFF,TGTGCCAGCTCACTCGGACAGGGGACTGAAGCTTTCTTT
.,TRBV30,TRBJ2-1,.,CAWSGGRYNEQFF,TGTGCCTGGAGCGGGGGGCGATACAATGAGCAGTTCTTC
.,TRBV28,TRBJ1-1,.,CASSTGNTEAFF,TGTGCCAGCAGCACAGGTAACACTGAAGCTTTCTTT
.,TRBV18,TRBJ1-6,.,CASSPSGDSPLHF,TGTGCCAGCTCACCTTCGGGGGATTCACCCCTCCACTTT
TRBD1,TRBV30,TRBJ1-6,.,CAWSARGTTSSYNSPLHF,TGTGCCTGGAGCGCCAGGGGGACAACCAGCTCCTATAATTCACCCCTCCACTTT
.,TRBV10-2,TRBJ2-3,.,CASRDFYTDTQYF,TGCGCCAGCCGGGACTTTTACACAGATACGCAGTATTTT
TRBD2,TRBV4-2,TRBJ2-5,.,CASSQADRGGQETQYF,TGTGCCAGCAGCCAAGCGGACCGGGGGGGGCAAGAGACCCAGTACTTC
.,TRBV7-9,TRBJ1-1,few,CASSAYRVNTEAFF,TGTGCCAGCAGCGCTTACAGGGTTAACACTGAAGCTTTCTTT
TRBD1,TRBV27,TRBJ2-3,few,CASSTEGAETQYF,TGTGCCAGCAGTACAGAGGGGGCAGAAACGCAGTATTTT